The 19 T cell receptor beta chains listed next were all sequenced from one sample in a study of T-cell reconstitution after alpha-beta-depleted transplantation in children. Unique molecular identifiers were incorporated during preparation of the TCRbeta library. From the PCR reads, TCRdb called clonotypes with MiXCR, one entry per CDR3 protein. Here the sample spans 250,000 to 400,000 distinct CDR3 sequences, 23% being singletons. The sequences come from PBMCs, mostly from graft donor cells, collected 180 days after TCRalphabeta/CD19-depleted stem cell transplant. Source of these receptors: a male patient between 5 and 17 years old who had a stem cell transplant for acute lymphoblastic leukemia, so the T cells may come from the graft donor.

The chain recombines TRBV27 with TRBJ2-1, with no clear D. CDR1 and CDR2 from the germline V gene are MNHEY and SMNVEV (reference sequence). Trimming left V 3 bases short and J 4 bases short, with 10 bases between. This CDR3 is built from 14 residues. The CDR3 loop reads CASSFIRAYNEQFF. DNA of the CDR3: TGTGCCAGCAGTTTTATCCGGGCTTACAATGAGCAGTTCTTC.

The chain couples TRBV10-3 to TRBJ2-7, with 12 bases fitting TRBD1. Germline lookup yields CDR1 ENHRY and CDR2 SYGVKD. The CDR3 loop spans 15 amino acids. Trimming cost V 6 bases and J 12 bases; bases outside gene matches: 15. The CDR3 loop reads CAIRASGTGGLEGYF. The CDR3 bases are TGTGCCATCAGAGCGTCCGGGACAGGGGGCCTCGAAGGGTACTTC.

The rearrangement joins TRBV6-5 to TRBJ1-6; no clear D. V was cut by 1 base and J by 10 bases, with 5 bases left in between. CDR3 length: 12 amino acids. Germline loops: CDR1 MNHEY, CDR2 SVGAGI. The CDR3 loop is CASSYYRSPLHF. Here the CDR3 DNA reads TGTGCCAGCAGTTACTATAGGTCACCCCTCCACTTT.

This clonotype has just a few counts. The rearrangement uses TRBV5-6 and TRBJ2-1; 7 bases are shared with TRBD2. V dropped 4 bases and J dropped 3; count of bases not matched to a gene: 7. There are 15 residues in the CDR3. Per germline, CDR1 SGHDT and CDR2 YYEEEE. This chain's CDR3 is CASSDAGLNYNEQFF. As DNA, the CDR3 is TGTGCCAGCAGCGACGCGGGACTAAACTACAATGAGCAGTTCTTC.

This clonotype was found a few times. The gene calls are TRBV27 and TRBJ2-7; 9 bases agree with TRBD1. The CDR3 totals 15 residues. The germline V gene has CDR1 MNHEY and CDR2 SMNVEV (reference sequence). Unmatched junction bases numbered 5, after V lost 0 bases and J lost 5 bases. The CDR3 nucleotides are TGTGCCAGCAGTTTATCCGCGACAGGGGGAGACGAGCAGTACTTC. Its protein product is CASSLSATGGDEQYF.

The chain couples TRBV12-3 or TRBV12-4 to TRBJ2-5, with D maybe TRBD1 (6 bases). Trimming took off 0 bases at V and 1 base at J, with 9 bases between the two ends. The CDR3 has 15 residues. The CDR3 spells CASSLADRFQETQYF. In DNA, the CDR3 is TGTGCCAGCAGTTTAGCCGACAGGTTCCAAGAGACCCAGTACTTC.

This clonotype was seen a handful of times. The rearrangement uses TRBV12-3 or TRBV12-4 and TRBJ2-3, with TRBD2 matching over 8 bases. The V and J ends lost 5 bases and 0 bases, in that order; junction bases with no gene match: 7. CDR3 size: 16 residues. The CDR3 DNA is TGTGCCAGCAGTCCAATAGCGGGAAGTAGCACAGATACGCAGTATTTT. Translating gives CASSPIAGSSTDTQYF.

In its sample, this clonotype was seen a few times. The chain employs TRBV4-1 and TRBJ2-7; 7 bases align to TRBD2. V gave up 4 bases and J gave up 6 bases; unmatched junction bases: 9. This CDR3 has 14 amino acids. The germline V gene has CDR1 MGHRA and CDR2 YSYEKL. CDR3 loop: CASSLLGEGREQYF. CDR3 nucleotide sequence: TGCGCCAGCAGCCTCTTAGGGGAGGGCCGCGAGCAGTACTTC.

The V gene is TRBV20-1, the J gene TRBJ1-4; 7 nucleotides line up with TRBD1. The CDR3 has 15 amino acids. Germline CDR1 DFQATT, CDR2 SNEGSKA (reference sequence). V shed 6 bases, J shed 8 bases, and the junction held 15 bases outside the gene matches. The CDR3 sequence: CSAPSPGQVWEKLFF. CDR3 bases: TGCAGTGCCCCATCCCCAGGACAGGTCTGGGAAAAACTGTTTTTT.

A few counts support this clonotype. This sequence joins TRBV21-1 and TRBJ2-1; TRBD2, the table's D call, lacks a check against the DNA. TRBV21-1 is annotated as a pseudogene. This CDR3 has 18 amino acids. The CDR3, as DNA: TGTGCCAGCAGCAAAATGGGGCTAGCGGGAGTCTCCTACAATGAGCAGTTCTTC. Its protein is CASSKMGLAGVSYNEQFF.

The chain has TRBV5-1 and TRBJ1-1; 7 nucleotides match TRBD1. Germline V gene sequence: CDR1 SGHRS, CDR2 YFSETQ. V was pared by 2 bases and J by 2 bases, with 15 bases of the junction left unmatched. This CDR3 spans 18 amino acids. This chain's CDR3 is CASSFSETGPFFNTEAFF. In DNA, the CDR3 is TGCGCCAGCAGCTTCTCGGAGACAGGGCCCTTTTTCAACACTGAAGCTTTCTTT.

Details on this clonotype: With a much larger clone just one base away, this may be a read error. This chain connects TRBV12-3 or TRBV12-4 to TRBJ2-1; unclear D gene. V was trimmed by 0 bases and J by 4 bases, leaving 7 bases between them. The CDR3 consists of 14 residues. CDR3 protein: CASSLAHSYNEQFF. CDR3 DNA sequence: TGTGCCAGCAGTTTAGCGCATTCTTACAATGAGCAGTTCTTC.

There are many counts of this clonotype. V usage is TRBV9 and J usage is TRBJ2-1; D is unresolved. Germline CDR1 SGDLS, CDR2 YYNGEE. There are 14 residues in the CDR3. Trimming removed 0 bases from V and 2 bases from J, with 6 bases in between. CDR3 nucleotides: TGTGCCAGCAGCGTAGCGGGCCCCTACAATGAGCAGTTCTTC. It yields the protein CASSVAGPYNEQFF. The variable domain in full, completed from reference TRBV9 and TRBJ2-1, reads DSGVTQTPKHLITATGQRVTLRCSPRSGDLSVYWYQQSLDQGLQFLIQYYNGEERAKGNILERFSAQQFPDLHSELNLSSLELGDSALYFCASSVAGPYNEQFFGPGTRLTVL.

This clonotype was detected only a few times. The CDR3 coding sequence is TGTGCCAGCAGCATGGGACAGATAAACACCGGGGAGCTGTTTTTT. Its protein product is CASSMGQINTGELFF. The chain uses TRBV7-7 and TRBJ2-2; 7 nucleotides line up with TRBD1. The CDR3 covers 15 residues. V was clipped by 5 bases and J by 2 bases; unmatched bases: 5. Looked up from germline, CDR1 is SSHAT and CDR2 is FNYEAQ (reference sequence). The whole variable domain, filled in from reference TRBV7-7 and TRBJ2-2, reads GAGVSQSPRYKVTKRGQDVTLRCDPISSHATLYWYQQALGQGPEFLTYFNYEAQPDKSGLPSDRFSAERPEGSISTLTIQRTEQRDSAMYRCASSMGQINTGELFFGEGSRLTVL.

This clonotype came up many times. The rearrangement links TRBV20-1 to TRBJ1-2; no firm D call. This CDR3 contains 15 residues. Trimming left V 5 bases short and J 2 bases short, with 18 bases between. The germline V gene has CDR1 DFQATT and CDR2 SNEGSKA (reference sequence). CDR3 region: CSAPLPRLGNYGYTF. The CDR3 DNA sequence: TGCAGTGCTCCTCTCCCACGACTCGGAAACTATGGCTACACCTTC.

V gene TRBV19 combines with J gene TRBJ1-5; a possible D gene is TRBD1 (5 bases). This CDR3 has 14 residues. Germline V gene data show CDR1 as LNHDA and CDR2 as SQIVND (reference sequence). V lost 3 bases and J 3 bases, leaving 9 bases between the germline ends. CDR3 sequence (DNA): TGTGCCAGTAGTATCTGGGGGGACAATCAGCCCCAGCATTTT. Translating it yields CASSIWGDNQPQHF.

The V call is TRBV5-1, the J call TRBJ2-7, with no clear D. Trimming stripped 0 bases from V and 5 bases from J, with 15 bases between. The CDR3 extends over 15 amino acids. Germline CDR1 and CDR2: SGHRS and YFSETQ. In nucleotides, the CDR3 is TGCGCCAGCAGCTTGGAAATCGCTCTTAGCAACGAGCAGTACTTC. Residues: CASSLEIALSNEQYF.

V usage is TRBV5-1 and J usage is TRBJ2-7; TRBD1 matches 12 bases. V trimming: 4 bases; J trimming: 4 bases; junction bases outside the gene matches: 6. The CDR3 length is 15 residues. Germline CDR1 reads SGHRS; CDR2 reads YFSETQ. The CDR3 here is CASSPGTGGKYEQYF. CDR3 nucleotides: TGCGCCAGCAGCCCCGGGACAGGGGGCAAATACGAGCAGTACTTC.

This clonotype has more than one count but fewer than ten. The V and J genes are TRBV11-2 and TRBJ2-7; D might be TRBD1 (5 bases). This CDR3 is built from 15 residues. Looked up from germline, CDR1 is SGHAT and CDR2 is FQNNGV. V shed 4 bases and J shed 4 bases, with 17 bases lying between them. CDR3 sequence reads: CASSSLTAAIYEQYF. For the CDR3, the DNA is TGTGCCAGCAGCTCCCTGACAGCCGCCATATACGAGCAGTACTTC.